Here is one TCR beta chain with its context. The antigen remains undetermined. The data derive from a study of read filtering for tumor transcriptome and immune sequencing. Study-level findings and limits: In IR-seq, single-read clonotypes were around 80% of clonotypes but about 3.5% of reads.

Every patient had bone marrow sampled while the disease was active. Molecular barcoded adaptors covering alpha/delta and beta/gamma chains were used on roughly 400 ng RNA. Each CDR3 protein gets one entry after TCRdb re-called the reads with MiXCR. The sample contains some 120,000 distinct CDR3 sequences, 10% to 15% of which appear only once. V shed 5 bases and J shed 6 bases, with 13 bases lying between them. This CDR3 has 14 residues. Germline loops: CDR1 SGHVS, CDR2 FNYEAQ. This TCR came from a donor aged 40 or over with multiple myeloma. The V gene is TRBV7-6, the J gene TRBJ2-2, with TRBD2 as a possible D gene (6 bases). Sequencing used a population of CD138-negative cells sorted from bone marrow. CDR3 loop: CASSNGGNAGELFF. The CDR3 DNA reads as TGTGCCAGCAGCAACGGGGGAAATGCCGGGGAGCTGTTTTTT.